Listed here is a single TCR beta chain. The antigen is undetermined. PCR employed 60 Vbeta and 13 Jbeta primers. Sequencing was performed with immunoSEQ multiplex PCR; in TCRdb, only in-frame clones are kept and a portion is missing. The sample lists under 200,000 clones, 85% occurring once. These data are taken from a study of cytomegalovirus exposure and HLA in healthy donors. Study context: Out of 398 genotyped donors, roughly 78% belonged to the Caucasian-associated ancestry cluster. Findings and limits, study-wide: A missense variant in DCLRE1C was later tied to TCR beta V- and J-gene trimming. As was reported, the HLA-A and HLA-B alleles of most subjects were accurately predicted from TCR beta sequences. Highly shared variants forming one cluster were likely a sequencing artifact.

Unmatched junction bases numbered 4, after V lost 4 bases and J lost 4 bases. This CDR3 is 15 amino acids long. Germline V gene data show CDR1 as MNHNS and CDR2 as SASEGT. Sequences were obtained from PBMCs. This receptor was identified in a woman in her forties or fifties in good health and CMV-seronegative. V is TRBV6-1 and J is TRBJ2-7; 13 nucleotides align to TRBD2. CDR3 residues: CASSVRTSGSYEQYF. In DNA, the CDR3 is TGTGCCAGCAGTGTACGGACTAGCGGGAGTTACGAGCAGTACTTC.